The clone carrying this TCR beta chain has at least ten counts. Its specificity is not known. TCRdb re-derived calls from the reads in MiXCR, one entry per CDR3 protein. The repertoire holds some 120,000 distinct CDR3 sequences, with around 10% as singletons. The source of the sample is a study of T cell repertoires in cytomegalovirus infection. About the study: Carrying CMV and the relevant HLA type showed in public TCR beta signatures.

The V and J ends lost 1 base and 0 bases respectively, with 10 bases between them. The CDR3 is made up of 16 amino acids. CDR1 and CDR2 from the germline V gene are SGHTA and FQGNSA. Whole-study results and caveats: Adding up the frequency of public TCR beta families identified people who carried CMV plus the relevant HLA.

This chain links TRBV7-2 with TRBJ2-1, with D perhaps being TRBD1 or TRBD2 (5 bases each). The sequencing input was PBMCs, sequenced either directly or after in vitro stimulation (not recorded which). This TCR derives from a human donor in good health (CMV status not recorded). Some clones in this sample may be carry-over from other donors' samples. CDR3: CASSLGAGSSYNEQFF. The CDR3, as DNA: TGTGCCAGCAGCTTAGGAGCAGGGAGCTCCTACAATGAGCAGTTCTTC.